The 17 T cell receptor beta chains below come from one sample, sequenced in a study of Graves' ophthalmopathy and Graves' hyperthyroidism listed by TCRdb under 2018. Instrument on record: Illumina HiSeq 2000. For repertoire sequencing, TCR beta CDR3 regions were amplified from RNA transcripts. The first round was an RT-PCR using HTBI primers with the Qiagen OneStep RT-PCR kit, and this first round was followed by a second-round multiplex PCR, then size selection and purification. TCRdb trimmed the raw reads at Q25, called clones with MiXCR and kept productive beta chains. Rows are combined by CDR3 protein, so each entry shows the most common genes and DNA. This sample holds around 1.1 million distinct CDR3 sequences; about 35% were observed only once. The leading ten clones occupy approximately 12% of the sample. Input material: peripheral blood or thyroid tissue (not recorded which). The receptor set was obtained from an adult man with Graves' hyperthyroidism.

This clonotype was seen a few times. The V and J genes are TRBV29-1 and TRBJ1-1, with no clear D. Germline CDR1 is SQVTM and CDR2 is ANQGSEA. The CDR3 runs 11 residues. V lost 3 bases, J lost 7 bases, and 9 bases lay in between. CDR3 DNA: TGCAGCGTTGAGGAGGGCCGTGAAGCTTTCTTT. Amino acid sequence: CSVEEGREAFF.

The CDR3 nucleotides are TGCGCCAGCAGCCAAGAAGTAGGTGCCACTCTAGCCCAGTACTTC. This translates into CASSQEVGATLAQYF. The V and J genes are TRBV4-3 and TRBJ2-5; no reliable D call. The ends were cut back, 0 bases at V and 9 bases at J, with 17 bases in the middle. Germline V gene sequence: CDR1 LGHNA, CDR2 YSLEER. The CDR3 spans 15 residues.

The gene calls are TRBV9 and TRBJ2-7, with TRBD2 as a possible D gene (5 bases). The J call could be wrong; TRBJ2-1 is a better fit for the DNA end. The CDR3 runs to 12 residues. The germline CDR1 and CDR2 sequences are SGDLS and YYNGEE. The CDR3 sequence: CASSVMGDEQFF. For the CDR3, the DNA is TGTGCCAGCAGCGTAATGGGAGATGAGCAGTTCTTC.

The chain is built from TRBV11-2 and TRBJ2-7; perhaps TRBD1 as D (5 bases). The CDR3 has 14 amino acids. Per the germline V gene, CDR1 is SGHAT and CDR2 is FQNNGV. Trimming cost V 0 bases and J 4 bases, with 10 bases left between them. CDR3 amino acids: CASSLEGRVYEQYF. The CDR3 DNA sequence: TGTGCCAGCAGCTTAGAGGGCAGGGTATACGAGCAGTACTTC. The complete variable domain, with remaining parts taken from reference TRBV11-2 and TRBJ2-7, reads EAGVAQSPRYKIIEKRQSVAFWCNPISGHATLYWYQQILGQGPKLLIQFQNNGVVDDSQLPKDRFSAERLKGVDSTLKIQPAKLEDSAVYLCASSLEGRVYEQYFGPGTRLTVT.

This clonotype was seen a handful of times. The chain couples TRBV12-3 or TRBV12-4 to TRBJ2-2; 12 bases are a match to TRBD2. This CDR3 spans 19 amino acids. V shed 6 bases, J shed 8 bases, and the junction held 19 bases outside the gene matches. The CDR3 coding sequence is TGTGCCAGCAGGCCCCCTAACCGGGCTAGCGGGAGGGCCCCGGGGGAGCTGTTTTTT. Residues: CASRPPNRASGRAPGELFF.

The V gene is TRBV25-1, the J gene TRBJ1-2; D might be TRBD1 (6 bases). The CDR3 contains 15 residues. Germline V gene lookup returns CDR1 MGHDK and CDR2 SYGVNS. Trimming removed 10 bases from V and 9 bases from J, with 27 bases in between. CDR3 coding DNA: TGTGCCACCAACCAGGCTCCTATACAGGGACTTAGCTACACCTTC. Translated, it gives CATNQAPIQGLSYTF.

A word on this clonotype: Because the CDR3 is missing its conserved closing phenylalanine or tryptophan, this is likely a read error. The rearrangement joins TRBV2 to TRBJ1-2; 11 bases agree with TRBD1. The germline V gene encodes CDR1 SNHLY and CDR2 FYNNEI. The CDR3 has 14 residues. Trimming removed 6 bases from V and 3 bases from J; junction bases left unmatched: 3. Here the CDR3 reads CASRRTGGHYGYTL. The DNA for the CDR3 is TGTGCCAGCAGGCGGACAGGGGGCCACTATGGCTACACCCTC.

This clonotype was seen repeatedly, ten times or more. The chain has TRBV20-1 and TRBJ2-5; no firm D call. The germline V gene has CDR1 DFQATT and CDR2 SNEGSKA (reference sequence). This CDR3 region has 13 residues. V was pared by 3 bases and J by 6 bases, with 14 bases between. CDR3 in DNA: TGCAGTGCTAGCGGACCTTTAAGAAAGACCCAGTACTTC. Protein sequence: CSASGPLRKTQYF.

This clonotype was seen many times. CDR3 region: CASSVRDSTMNTEAFF. The CDR3 DNA sequence: TGTGCCAGCAGCGTTCGGGACAGTACGATGAACACTGAAGCTTTCTTT. The V call is TRBV7-8, the J call TRBJ1-1; 7 bases line up with TRBD1. Germline-derived CDR1 and CDR2 are SGHVS and FQNEAQ. This CDR3 has 16 residues. V shed 5 bases, J shed 0 bases, and the junction held 9 bases outside the gene matches.

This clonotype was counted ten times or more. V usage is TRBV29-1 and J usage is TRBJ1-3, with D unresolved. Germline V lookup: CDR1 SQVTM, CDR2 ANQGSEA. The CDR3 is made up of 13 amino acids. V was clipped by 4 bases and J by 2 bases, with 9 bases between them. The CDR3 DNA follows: TGCAGCGTTGGCCCATTAACTGGAAACACCATATATTTT. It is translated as CSVGPLTGNTIYF.

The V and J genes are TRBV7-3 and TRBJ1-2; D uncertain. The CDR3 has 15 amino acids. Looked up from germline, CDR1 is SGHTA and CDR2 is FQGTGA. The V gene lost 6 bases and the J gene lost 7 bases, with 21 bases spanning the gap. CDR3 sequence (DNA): TGTGCCAGCAGTTTAGGGTCTCTTCTCGGGCCTGGCTACACCTTC. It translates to CASSLGSLLGPGYTF.

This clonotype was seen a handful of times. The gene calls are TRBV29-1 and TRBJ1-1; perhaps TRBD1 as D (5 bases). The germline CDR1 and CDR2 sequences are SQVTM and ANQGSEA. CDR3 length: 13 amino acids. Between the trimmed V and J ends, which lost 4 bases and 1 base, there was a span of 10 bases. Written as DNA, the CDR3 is TGCAGCGTTGCGCTCACAGGGAACACTGAAGCTTTCTTT. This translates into CSVALTGNTEAFF.

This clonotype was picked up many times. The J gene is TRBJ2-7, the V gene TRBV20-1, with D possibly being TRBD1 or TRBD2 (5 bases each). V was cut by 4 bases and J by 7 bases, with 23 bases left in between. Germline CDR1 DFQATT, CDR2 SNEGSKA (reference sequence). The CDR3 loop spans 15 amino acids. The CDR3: CSATDQVTGLGEQYF. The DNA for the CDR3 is TGCAGTGCTACCGACCAAGTTACGGGGCTGGGGGAGCAGTACTTC.

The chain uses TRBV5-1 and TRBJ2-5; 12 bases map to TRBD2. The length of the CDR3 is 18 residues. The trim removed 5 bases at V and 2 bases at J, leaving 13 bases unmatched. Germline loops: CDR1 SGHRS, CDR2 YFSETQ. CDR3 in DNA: TGCGCCAGCAGACCTCTAGCGGGGGGGGGCCGGGGACAAGAGACCCAGTACTTC. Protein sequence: CASRPLAGGGRGQETQYF.

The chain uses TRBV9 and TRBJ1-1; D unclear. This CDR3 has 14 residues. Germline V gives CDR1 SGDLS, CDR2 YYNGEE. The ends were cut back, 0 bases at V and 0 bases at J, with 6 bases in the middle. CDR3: CASSVEVMNTEAFF. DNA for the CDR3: TGTGCCAGCAGCGTAGAAGTGATGAACACTGAAGCTTTCTTT.

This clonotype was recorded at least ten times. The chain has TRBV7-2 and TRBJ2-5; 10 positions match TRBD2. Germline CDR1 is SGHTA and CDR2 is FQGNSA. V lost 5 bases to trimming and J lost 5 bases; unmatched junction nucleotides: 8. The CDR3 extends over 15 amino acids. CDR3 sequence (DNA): TGTGCCAGCAGCCAGGAGCTAGCGGGGGTGGAGACCCAGTACTTC. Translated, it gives CASSQELAGVETQYF. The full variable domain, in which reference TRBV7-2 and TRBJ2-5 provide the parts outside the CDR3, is GAGVSQSPSNKVTEKGKDVELRCDPISGHTALYWYRQSLGQGLEFLIYFQGNSAPDKSGLPSDRFSAERTGGSVSTLTIQRTQQEDSAVYLCASSQELAGVETQYFGPGTRLLVL.

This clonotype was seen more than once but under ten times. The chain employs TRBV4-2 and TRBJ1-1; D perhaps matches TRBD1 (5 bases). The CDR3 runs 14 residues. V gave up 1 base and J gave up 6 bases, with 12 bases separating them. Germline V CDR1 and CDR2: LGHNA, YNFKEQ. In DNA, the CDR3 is TGTGCCAGCAGCCAAGTGGGACGGGGGGCTGAAGCTTTCTTT. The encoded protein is CASSQVGRGAEAFF.